This T cell receptor beta chain stems from a study of neurological immune-mediated disorders. Study conclusions and caveats: No expanded-clone CDR3 amino acid sequence recurred across subjects, suggesting private TCR-beta repertoires.

This sample's time point: longitudinal time-point 3. Unsorted libraries were generated from 2 million PBMCs held at -80 degrees C. This clonotype was observed at least ten times. Its antigen is currently unknown. This CDR3 comprises 16 residues. Trimming took 2 bases from V and 5 from J, leaving 13 bases between them. From the 5' RACE reads, TCRdb called clonotypes with MiXCR, one entry per CDR3 protein. Among over 90,000 distinct CDR3 sequences listed, 11% were seen once. The receptor was isolated from a female donor with HTLV-1-associated myelopathy (HAM/TSP). The sequenced sample consisted of PBMCs. The chain recombines TRBV12-3 or TRBV12-4 with TRBJ1-6; D unclear. This chain's CDR3 is CASSLKGYRDNSPLHF. The CDR3 bases are TGTGCCAGCAGTTTAAAAGGGTATCGGGATAATTCACCCCTCCACTTT.